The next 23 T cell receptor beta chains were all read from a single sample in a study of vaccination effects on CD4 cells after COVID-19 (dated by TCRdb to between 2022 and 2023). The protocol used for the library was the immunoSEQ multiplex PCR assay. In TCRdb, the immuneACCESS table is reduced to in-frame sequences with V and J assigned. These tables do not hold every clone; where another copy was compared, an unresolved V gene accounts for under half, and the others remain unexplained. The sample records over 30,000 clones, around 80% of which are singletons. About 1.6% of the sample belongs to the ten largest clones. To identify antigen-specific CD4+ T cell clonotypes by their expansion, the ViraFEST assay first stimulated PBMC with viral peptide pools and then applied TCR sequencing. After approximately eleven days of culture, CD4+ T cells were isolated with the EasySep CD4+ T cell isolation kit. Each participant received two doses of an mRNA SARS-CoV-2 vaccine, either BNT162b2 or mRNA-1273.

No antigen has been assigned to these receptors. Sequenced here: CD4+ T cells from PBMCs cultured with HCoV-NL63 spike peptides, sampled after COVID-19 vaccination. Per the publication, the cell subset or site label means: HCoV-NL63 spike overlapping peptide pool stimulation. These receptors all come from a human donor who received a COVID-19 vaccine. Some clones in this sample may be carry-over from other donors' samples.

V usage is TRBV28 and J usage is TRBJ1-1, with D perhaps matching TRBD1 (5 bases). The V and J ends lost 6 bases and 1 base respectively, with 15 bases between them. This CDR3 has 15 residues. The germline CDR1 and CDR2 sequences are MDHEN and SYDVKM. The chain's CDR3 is CASRLQGYSNTEAFF. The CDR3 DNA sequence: TGTGCCAGCAGACTGCAGGGATATTCGAACACTGAAGCTTTCTTT.

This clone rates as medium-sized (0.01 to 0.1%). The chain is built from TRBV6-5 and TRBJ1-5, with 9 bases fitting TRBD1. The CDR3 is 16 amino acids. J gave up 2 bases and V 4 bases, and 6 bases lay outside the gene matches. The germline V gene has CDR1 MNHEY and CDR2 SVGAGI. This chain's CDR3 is CASSSLGQGGNQPQHF. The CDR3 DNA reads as TGTGCCAGCAGTTCGCTGGGACAGGGAGGCAATCAGCCCCAGCATTTT.

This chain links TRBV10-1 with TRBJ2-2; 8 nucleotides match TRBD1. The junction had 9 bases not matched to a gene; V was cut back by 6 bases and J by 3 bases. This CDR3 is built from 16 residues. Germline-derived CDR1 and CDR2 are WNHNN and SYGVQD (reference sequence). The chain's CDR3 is CASRDAIQGDTGELFF. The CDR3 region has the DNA TGCGCCAGCAGGGACGCGATACAGGGGGACACCGGGGAGCTGTTTTTT.

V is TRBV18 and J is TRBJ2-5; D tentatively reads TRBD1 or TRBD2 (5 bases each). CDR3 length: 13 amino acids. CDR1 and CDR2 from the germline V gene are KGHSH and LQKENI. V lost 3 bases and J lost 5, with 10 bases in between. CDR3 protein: CASSPGRWETQYF. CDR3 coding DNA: TGTGCCAGCTCACCGGGACGGTGGGAGACCCAGTACTTC. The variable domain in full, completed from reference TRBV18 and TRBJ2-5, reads NAGVMQNPRHLVRRRGQEARLRCSPMKGHSHVYWYRQLPEEGLKFMVYLQKENIIDESGMPKERFSAEFPKEGPSILRIQQVVRGDSAAYFCASSPGRWETQYFGPGTRLLVL.

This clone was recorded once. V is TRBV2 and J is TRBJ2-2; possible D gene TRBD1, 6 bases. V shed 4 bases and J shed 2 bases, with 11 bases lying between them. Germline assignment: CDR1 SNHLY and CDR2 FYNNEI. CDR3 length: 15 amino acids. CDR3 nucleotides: TGTGCCAGCAGTGGAAACAGGGTAAACACCGGGGAGCTGTTTTTT. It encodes CASSGNRVNTGELFF.

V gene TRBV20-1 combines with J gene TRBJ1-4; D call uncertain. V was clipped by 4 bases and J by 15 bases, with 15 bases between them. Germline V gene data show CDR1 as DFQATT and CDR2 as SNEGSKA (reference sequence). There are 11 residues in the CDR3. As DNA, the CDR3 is TGCAGTGCTACCGATAAAACGTTAGTGTTTTTT. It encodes CSATDKTLVFF.

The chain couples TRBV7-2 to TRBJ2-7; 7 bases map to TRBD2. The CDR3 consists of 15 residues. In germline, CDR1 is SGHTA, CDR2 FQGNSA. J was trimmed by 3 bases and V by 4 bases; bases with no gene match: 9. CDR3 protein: CASSSQSGGYYEQYV. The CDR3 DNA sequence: TGTGCCAGCAGCTCACAATCCGGGGGGTACTACGAGCAGTACGTC.

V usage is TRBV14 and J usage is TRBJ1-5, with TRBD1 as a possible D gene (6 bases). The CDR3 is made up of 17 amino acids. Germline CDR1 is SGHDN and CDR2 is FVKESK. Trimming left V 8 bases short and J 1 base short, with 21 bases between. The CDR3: CASDNVRGYPSNQPQHF. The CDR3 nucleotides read TGTGCCAGCGATAACGTTAGGGGGTACCCAAGCAATCAGCCCCAGCATTTT.

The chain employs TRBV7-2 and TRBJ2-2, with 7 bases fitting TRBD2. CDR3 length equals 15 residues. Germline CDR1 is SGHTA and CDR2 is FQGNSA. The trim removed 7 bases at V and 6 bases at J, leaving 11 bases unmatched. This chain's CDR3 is CASTYTGTIAGELFF. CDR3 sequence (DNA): TGTGCCAGCACCTACACCGGGACTATAGCCGGGGAGCTGTTTTTT.

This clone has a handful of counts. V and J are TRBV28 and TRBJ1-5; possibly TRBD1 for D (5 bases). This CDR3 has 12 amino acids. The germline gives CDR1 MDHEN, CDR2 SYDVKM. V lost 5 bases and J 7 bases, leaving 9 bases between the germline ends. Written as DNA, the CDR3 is TGTGCCAGCAGTCTCCAGGGCCAGCCCCAGCATTTT. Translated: CASSLQGQPQHF.

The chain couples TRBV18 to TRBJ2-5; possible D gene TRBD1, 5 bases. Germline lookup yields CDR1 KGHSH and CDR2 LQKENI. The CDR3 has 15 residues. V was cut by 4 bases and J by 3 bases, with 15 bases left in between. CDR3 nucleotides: TGTGCCAGCTCACTATCTCCTTCGGACAAAGAGACCCAGTACTTC. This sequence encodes CASSLSPSDKETQYF.

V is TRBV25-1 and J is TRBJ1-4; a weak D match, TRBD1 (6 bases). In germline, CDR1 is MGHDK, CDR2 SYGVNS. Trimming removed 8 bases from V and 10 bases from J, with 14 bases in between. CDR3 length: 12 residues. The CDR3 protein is CASRRGLGKLFF. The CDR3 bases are TGTGCCAGCCGCAGGGGTTTGGGAAAACTGTTTTTT.

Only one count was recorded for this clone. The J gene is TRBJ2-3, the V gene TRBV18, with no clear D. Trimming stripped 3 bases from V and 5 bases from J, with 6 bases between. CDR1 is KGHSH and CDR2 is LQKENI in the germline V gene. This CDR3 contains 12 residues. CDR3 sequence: CASSPVKDTQYF. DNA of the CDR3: TGTGCCAGCTCACCCGTCAAAGATACGCAGTATTTT.

CDR3 amino acids: CASSYLARGINSPLHF. CDR3 nucleotides: TGTGCCAGCAGTTACTTGGCTCGAGGGATTAATTCACCCCTCCACTTT. The chain couples TRBV6-5 to TRBJ1-6; D gene unclear. Trimming pared 1 base from V and 6 bases from J, leaving 13 bases between. CDR1 and CDR2 (germline): MNHEY, SVGAGI. The CDR3 runs 16 residues.

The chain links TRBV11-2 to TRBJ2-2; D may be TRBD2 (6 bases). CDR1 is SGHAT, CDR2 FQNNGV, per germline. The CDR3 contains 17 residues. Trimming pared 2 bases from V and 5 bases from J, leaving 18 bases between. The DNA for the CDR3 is TGTGCCAGCAGCTTATATCCTTTCGTGGGGGGAACCGGGGAGCTGTTTTTT. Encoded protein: CASSLYPFVGGTGELFF. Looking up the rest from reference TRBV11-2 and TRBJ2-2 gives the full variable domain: EAGVAQSPRYKIIEKRQSVAFWCNPISGHATLYWYQQILGQGPKLLIQFQNNGVVDDSQLPKDRFSAERLKGVDSTLKIQPAKLEDSAVYLCASSLYPFVGGTGELFFGEGSRLTVL.

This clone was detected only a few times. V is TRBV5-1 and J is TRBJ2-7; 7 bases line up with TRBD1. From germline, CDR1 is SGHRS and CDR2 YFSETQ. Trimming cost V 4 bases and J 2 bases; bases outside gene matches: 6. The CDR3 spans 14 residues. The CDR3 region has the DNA TGCGCCAGCAGCCCGACGGACAGGCCCTACGAGCAGTACGTC. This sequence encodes CASSPTDRPYEQYV.

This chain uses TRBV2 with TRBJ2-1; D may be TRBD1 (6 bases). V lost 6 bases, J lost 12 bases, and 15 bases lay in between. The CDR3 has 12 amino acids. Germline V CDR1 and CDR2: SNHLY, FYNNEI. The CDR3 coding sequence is TGTGCCAGCAGCCCCGGGACATATGGGCAGTTCTTC. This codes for CASSPGTYGQFF.

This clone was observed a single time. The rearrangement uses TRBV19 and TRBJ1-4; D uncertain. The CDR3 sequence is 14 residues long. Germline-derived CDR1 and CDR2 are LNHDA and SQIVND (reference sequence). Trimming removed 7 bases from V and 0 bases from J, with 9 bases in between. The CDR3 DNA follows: TGTGCCAGTAAGAGTCAGGCAACTAATGAAAAACTGTTTTTT. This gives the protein CASKSQATNEKLFF.

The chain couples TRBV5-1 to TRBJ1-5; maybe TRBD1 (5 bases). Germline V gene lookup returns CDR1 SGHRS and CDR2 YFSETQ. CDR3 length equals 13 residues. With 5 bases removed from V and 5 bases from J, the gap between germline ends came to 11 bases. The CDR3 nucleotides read TGCGCCAGCAGGGGGGAGCTGGATCAGCCCCAGCATTTT. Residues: CASRGELDQPQHF.

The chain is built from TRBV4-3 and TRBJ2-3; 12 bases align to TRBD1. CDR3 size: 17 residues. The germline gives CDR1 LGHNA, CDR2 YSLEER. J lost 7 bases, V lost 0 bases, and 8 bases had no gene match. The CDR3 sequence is CASSQDRGQGARNTQYF. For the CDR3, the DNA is TGCGCCAGCAGCCAAGATCGGGGACAGGGGGCGCGAAATACGCAGTATTTT.

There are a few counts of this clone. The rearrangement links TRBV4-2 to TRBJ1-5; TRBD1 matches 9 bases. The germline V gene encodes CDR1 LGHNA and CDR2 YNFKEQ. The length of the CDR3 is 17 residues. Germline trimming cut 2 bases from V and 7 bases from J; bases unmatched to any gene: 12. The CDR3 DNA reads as TGTGCCAGCAGCCAACTCCCGGGACAGGGAGTGTTCCAGCCCCAGCATTTT. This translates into CASSQLPGQGVFQPQHF.

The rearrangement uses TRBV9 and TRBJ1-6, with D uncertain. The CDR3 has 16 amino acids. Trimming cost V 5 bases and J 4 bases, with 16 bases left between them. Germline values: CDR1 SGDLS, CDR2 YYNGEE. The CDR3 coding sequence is TGTGCCAGCAGGGATCGGCGGGTAATTTATAATTCACCCCTCCACTTT. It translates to CASRDRRVIYNSPLHF. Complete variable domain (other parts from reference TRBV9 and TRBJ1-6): DSGVTQTPKHLITATGQRVTLRCSPRSGDLSVYWYQQSLDQGLQFLIQYYNGEERAKGNILERFSAQQFPDLHSELNLSSLELGDSALYFCASRDRRVIYNSPLHFGNGTRLTVT.

CDR3 nucleotide sequence: TGCGCCAGCAGGATGGGACAGGGCTACGAGCAGTACGTC. Translation: CASRMGQGYEQYV. The V and J genes are TRBV10-2 and TRBJ2-7, with 9 nucleotides matching TRBD1. This CDR3 has 13 residues. Unmatched junction bases numbered 3, after V lost 6 bases and J lost 3 bases. Germline V gene lookup returns CDR1 WSHSY and CDR2 SAAADI.